What follows describes a single T cell receptor beta chain. Sequenced by immunoSEQ multiplex PCR; TCRdb stores in-frame clones only, minus some. The sample has around 140,000 clones, roughly 92% seen once; the top ten hold over 3%. The J segment lost 7 bases and the V segment lost 3 bases, leaving 9 bases of the junction unmatched. The CDR3 is 16 residues long. Germline CDR1 reads SGHDT; CDR2 reads YYEEEE. This sample stems from a study of T cell responses to AZD1222 COVID-19 vaccine. The chain recombines TRBV5-6 with TRBJ2-1, with 11 bases lining up with TRBD2. This TCR derives from an adult in good health. This specimen was peripheral blood, taken on day 0 of AZD1222 vaccination. CDR3 loop: CASSSSVAGGLNEQFF. In DNA, the CDR3 is TGTGCCAGCAGCTCCTCTGTAGCGGGAGGGTTAAATGAGCAGTTCTTC.